By share, the clone carrying this T cell receptor (beta chain) ranks as hyperexpanded. These data come from a study of Japanese encephalitis immunity and Zika vaccine responses. Study-wide background: TCRs from flavivirus-naive donors were taken at weeks 2, 6, 52 post-ZPIV. Stimulation used ZIKV structural-protein peptides split into flavivirus-conserved and non-conserved pools, or pre-vaccination-matched JEV or YFV peptides.

Germline CDR1 SGHRS, CDR2 YFSETQ. With 3 bases removed from V and 10 bases from J, the gap between germline ends came to 14 bases. The CDR3 contains 13 residues. Peptide pools at 1 ug/mL each stimulated CFSE-labeled PBMCs over a 6-day culture. Unfixed live CD56-CD19-CD16-CD3+CD4+ CFSE-low cells were sorted as proliferating CD4 T cells. A single record per CDR3 protein comes from TCRdb applying MiXCR to the 5' RACE reads. The sample's table shows 65 to 70 distinct CDR3 sequences. The sample in question was antigen-activated CD4+ T cells from blood, cultured, obtained during a Zika inactivated vaccine study. The chain recombines TRBV5-1 with TRBJ2-4, with D maybe TRBD1 (6 bases). The origin of this receptor is an adult man who received an inactivated Zika virus vaccine. CDR3 DNA: TGCGCCAGCAGCTATCAGACAGGTGGGATTCAGTACTTC. Its translation: CASSYQTGGIQYF.